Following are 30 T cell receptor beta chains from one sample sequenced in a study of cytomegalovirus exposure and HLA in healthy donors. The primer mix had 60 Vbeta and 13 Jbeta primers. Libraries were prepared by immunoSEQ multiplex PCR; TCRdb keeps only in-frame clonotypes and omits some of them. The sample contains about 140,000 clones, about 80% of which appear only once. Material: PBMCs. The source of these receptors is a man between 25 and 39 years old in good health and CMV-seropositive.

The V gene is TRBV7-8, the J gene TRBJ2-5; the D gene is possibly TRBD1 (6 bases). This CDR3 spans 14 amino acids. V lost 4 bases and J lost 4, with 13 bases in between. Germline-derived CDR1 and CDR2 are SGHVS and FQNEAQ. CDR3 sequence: CASSSRGFRETQYF. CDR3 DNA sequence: TGTGCCAGCAGCTCTAGGGGGTTTCGAGAGACCCAGTACTTC.

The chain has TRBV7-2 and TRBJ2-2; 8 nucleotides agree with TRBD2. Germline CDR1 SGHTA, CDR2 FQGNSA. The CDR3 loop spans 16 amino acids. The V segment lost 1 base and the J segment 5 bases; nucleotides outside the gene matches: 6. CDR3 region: CASSLELADSTGELFF. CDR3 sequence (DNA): TGTGCCAGCAGCTTAGAACTAGCGGATTCAACCGGGGAGCTGTTTTTT.

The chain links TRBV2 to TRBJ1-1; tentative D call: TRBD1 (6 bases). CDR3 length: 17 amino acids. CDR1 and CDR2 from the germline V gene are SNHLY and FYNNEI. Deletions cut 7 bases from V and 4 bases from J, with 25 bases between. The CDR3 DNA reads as TGTGCCAGCATGGTGTCGACGGCAACAGGGACCTTCACTGAAGCTTTCTTT. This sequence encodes CASMVSTATGTFTEAFF.

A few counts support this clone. Written as DNA, the CDR3 is TGCGCCAGCAGCCAGCAGGGACGGGAGGGCCTGTTCTTC. This gives the protein CASSQQGREGLFF. This chain uses TRBV4-1 with TRBJ2-1, with TRBD2 identical over 8 bases. Germline values: CDR1 MGHRA, CDR2 YSYEKL. The CDR3 has 13 residues. Trimming cost V 3 bases and J 15 bases; bases outside gene matches: 10.

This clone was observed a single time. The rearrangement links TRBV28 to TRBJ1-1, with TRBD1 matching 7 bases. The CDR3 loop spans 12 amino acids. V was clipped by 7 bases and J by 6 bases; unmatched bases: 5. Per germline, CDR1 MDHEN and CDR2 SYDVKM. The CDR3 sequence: CASNDRVAEAFF. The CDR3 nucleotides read TGTGCCAGCAATGACAGGGTAGCTGAAGCTTTCTTT.

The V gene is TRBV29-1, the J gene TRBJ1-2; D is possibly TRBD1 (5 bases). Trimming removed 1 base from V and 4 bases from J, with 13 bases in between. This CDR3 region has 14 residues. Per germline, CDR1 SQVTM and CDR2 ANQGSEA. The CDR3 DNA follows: TGCAGCGTTGAAGCGGACCCGGGGGGCTATGGCTACACCTTC. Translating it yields CSVEADPGGYGYTF.

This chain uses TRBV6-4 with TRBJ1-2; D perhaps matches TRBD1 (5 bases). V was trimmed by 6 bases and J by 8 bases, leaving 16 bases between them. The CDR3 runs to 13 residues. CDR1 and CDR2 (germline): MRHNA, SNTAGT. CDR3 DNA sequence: TGTGCCAGCAGCGAGACAGCGAACATCGGCTACACCTTC. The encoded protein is CASSETANIGYTF.

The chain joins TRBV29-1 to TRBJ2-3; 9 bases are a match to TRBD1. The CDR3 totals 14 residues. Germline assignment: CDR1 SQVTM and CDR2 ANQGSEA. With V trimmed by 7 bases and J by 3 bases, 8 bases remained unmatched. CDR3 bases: TGCAGCGCATCGCCGACAGGGGGTACAGATACGCAGTATTTT. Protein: CSASPTGGTDTQYF.

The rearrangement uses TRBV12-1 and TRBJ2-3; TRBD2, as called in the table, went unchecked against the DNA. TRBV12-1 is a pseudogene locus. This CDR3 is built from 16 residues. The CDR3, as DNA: TGTGCCAGCAGCTACAGACTAGCGGTTATCACAGATACGCAGTATTTT. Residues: CASSYRLAVITDTQYF.

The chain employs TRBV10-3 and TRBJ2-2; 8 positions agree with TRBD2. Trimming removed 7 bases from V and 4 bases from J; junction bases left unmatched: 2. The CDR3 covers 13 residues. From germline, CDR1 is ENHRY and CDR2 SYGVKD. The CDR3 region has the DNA TGTGCCATCACCGGGACTAGCACCGGGGAGCTGTTTTTT. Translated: CAITGTSTGELFF.

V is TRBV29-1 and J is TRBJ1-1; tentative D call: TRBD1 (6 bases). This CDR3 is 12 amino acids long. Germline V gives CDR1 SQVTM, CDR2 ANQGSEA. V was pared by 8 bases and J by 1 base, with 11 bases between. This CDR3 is CSTGRGNTEAFF. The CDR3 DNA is TGCAGCACCGGCAGGGGGAACACTGAAGCTTTCTTT.

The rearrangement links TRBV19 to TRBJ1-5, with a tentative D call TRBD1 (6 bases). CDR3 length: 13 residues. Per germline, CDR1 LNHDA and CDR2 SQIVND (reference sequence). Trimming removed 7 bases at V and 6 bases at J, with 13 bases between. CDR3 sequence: CASTQNRVQPQHF. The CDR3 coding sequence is TGTGCCAGTACCCAGAACAGGGTTCAGCCCCAGCATTTT.

The DNA for the CDR3 is TGTGCCATCAGTAGGACAGGTAACGATCACGAGCAGTACTTC. Translation: CAISRTGNDHEQYF. The V call is TRBV10-3, the J call TRBJ2-7, with 7 bases fitting TRBD1. The CDR3 runs 14 residues. V shed 5 bases, J shed 5 bases, and the junction held 9 bases outside the gene matches. From germline, CDR1 is ENHRY and CDR2 SYGVKD.

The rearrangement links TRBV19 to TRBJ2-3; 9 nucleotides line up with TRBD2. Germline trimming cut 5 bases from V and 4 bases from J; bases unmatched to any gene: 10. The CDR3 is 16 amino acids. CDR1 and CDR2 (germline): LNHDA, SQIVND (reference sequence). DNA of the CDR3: TGTGCCAGTAGTCTTACATTTAGCGGGAGCGCAGATACGCAGTATTTT. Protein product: CASSLTFSGSADTQYF.

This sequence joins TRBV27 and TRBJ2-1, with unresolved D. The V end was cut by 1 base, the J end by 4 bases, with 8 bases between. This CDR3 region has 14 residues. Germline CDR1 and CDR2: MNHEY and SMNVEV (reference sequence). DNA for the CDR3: TGTGCCAGCAGTTTATATGGGCGATACAATGAGCAGTTCTTC. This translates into CASSLYGRYNEQFF.

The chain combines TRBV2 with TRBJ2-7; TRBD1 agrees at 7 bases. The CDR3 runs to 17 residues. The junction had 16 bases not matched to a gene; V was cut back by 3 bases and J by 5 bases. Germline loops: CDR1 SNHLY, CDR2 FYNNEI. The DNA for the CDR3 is TGTGCCAGCAGTGAGGGGCTGGACAGGAAGGTTCGCAACGAGCAGTACTTC. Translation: CASSEGLDRKVRNEQYF.

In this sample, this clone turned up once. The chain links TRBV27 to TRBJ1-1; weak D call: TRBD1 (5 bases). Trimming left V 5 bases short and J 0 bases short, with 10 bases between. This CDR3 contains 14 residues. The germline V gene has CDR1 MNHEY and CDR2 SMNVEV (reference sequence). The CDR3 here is CASSQGHLNTEAFF. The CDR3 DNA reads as TGTGCCAGCAGTCAAGGACACTTGAACACTGAAGCTTTCTTT.

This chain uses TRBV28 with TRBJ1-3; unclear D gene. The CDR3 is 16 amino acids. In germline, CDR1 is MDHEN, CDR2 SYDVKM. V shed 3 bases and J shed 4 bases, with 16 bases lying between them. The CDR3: CASSFGDPAGGNTIYF. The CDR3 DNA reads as TGTGCCAGCAGTTTTGGGGATCCGGCGGGGGGAAACACCATATATTTT.

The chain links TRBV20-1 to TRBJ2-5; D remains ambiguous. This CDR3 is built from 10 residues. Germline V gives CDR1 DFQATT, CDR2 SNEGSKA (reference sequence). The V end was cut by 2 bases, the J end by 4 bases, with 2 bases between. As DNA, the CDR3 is TGCAGTGCTAGACGAGAGACCCAGTACTTC. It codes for CSARRETQYF.

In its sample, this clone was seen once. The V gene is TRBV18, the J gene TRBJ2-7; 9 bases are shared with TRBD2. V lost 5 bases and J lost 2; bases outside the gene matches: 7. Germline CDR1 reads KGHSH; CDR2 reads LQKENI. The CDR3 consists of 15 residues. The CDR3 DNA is TGTGCCAGCTCAAGCGGGAGGAGGGGAACCTACGAGCAGTACTTC. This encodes CASSSGRRGTYEQYF.

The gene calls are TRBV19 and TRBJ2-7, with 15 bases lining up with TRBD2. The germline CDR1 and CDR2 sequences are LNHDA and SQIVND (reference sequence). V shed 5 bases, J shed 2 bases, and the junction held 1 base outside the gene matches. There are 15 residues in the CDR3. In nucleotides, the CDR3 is TGTGCCAGTAGTGGACTAGCGGGAGGGACCTACGAGCAGTACTTC. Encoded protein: CASSGLAGGTYEQYF.

The CDR3 bases are TGTGCCAGCAGTTATGGGACTAGTCGCACCGGGGAGCTGTTTTTT. It codes for CASSYGTSRTGELFF. The J gene is TRBJ2-2, the V gene TRBV6-5, with TRBD2 matching 8 bases. V was pared by 3 bases and J by 4 bases, with 4 bases of the junction left unmatched. Germline V gene data show CDR1 as MNHEY and CDR2 as SVGAGI. The CDR3 consists of 15 residues.

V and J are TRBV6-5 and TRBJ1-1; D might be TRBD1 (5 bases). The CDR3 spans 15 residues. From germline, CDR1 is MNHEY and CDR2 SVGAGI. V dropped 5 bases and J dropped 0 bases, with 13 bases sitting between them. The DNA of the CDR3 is TGTGCCAGCAGTCCTACAGTGGACATGAACACTGAAGCTTTCTTT. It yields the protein CASSPTVDMNTEAFF.

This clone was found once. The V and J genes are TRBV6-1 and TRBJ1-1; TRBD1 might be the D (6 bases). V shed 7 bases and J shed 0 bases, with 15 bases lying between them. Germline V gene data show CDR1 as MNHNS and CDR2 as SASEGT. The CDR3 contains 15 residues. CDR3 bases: TGTGCCAGCAAGGTCCCAGGGGCTATGAACACTGAAGCTTTCTTT. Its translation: CASKVPGAMNTEAFF.

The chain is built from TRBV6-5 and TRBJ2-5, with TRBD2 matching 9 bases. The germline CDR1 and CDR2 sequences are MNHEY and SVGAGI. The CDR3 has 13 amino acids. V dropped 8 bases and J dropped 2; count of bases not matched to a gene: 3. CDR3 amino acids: CASHSGGQETQYF. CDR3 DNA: TGTGCCAGCCATAGCGGGGGACAAGAGACCCAGTACTTC.

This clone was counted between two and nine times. The chain's CDR3 is CASNYRVTGELFF. CDR3 bases: TGTGCCAGCAATTACAGGGTTACCGGGGAGCTGTTTTTT. The rearrangement links TRBV2 to TRBJ2-2, with a tentative D call TRBD1 (6 bases). The V end lost 7 bases, the J end lost 5 bases, and 11 bases lay between the germline ends. The germline V gene encodes CDR1 SNHLY and CDR2 FYNNEI. The CDR3 covers 13 residues.

The CDR3 DNA reads TGCAGCGTCCGTAAGAACACCGGGGAGCTGTTTTTT. Amino acids: CSVRKNTGELFF. The gene calls are TRBV29-1 and TRBJ2-2, with D unclear. Germline V CDR1 and CDR2: SQVTM, ANQGSEA. V shed 6 bases and J shed 1 base, with 6 bases lying between them. The CDR3 consists of 12 residues.

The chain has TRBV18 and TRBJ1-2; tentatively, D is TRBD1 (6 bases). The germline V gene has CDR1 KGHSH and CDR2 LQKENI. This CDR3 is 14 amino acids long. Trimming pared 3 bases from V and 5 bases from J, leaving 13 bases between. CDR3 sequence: CASSPTGTRYGYTF. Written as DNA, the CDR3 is TGTGCCAGCTCACCTACAGGGACGCGATATGGCTACACCTTC.

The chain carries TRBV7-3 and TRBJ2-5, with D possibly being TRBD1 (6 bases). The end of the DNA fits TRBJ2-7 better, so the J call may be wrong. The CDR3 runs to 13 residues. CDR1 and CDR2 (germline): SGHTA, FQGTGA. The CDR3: CASSTGLGYEQYF. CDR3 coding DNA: TGTGCCAGCTCTACAGGGTTGGGCTACGAGCAGTACTTC.

DNA of the CDR3: TGTGCCAGTAGTATAGTCCTCGAGGAAAAACTGTTTTTT. Its protein is CASSIVLEEKLFF. The chain combines TRBV19 with TRBJ1-4; no definite D call. V was pared by 1 base and J by 8 bases, with 8 bases between. The CDR3 has 13 amino acids. Germline V CDR1 and CDR2: LNHDA, SQIVND (reference sequence).